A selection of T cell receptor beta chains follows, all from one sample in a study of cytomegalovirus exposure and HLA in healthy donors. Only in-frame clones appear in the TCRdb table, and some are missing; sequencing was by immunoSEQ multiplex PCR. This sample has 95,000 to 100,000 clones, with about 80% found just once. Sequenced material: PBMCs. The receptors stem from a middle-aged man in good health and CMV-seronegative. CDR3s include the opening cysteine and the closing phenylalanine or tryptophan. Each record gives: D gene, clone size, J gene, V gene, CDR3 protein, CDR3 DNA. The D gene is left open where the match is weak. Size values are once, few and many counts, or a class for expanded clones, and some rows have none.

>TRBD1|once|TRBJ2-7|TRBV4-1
CASSRGQGRYEQYF
TGCGCCAGCAGTCGTGGACAGGGGAGGTACGAGCAGTACTTC
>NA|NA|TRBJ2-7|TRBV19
CASRAGAGSYEQYF
TGTGCCAGTAGGGCCGGAGCAGGGTCCTACGAGCAGTACTTC
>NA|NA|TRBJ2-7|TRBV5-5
CASSLDARSYEQYF
TGTGCCAGCAGCTTGGATGCCAGGTCCTACGAACAGTACTTC
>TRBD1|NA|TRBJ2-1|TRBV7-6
CASSLTGGYNEQFF
TGTGCCAGCAGCTTGACAGGGGGGTACAATGAGCAGTTCTTC
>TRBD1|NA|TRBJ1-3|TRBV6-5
CASSYAQGGNTIYF
TGTGCCAGCAGTTACGCACAGGGGGGAAACACCATATATTTT
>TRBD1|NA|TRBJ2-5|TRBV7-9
CASSPGTGRRETQYF
TGTGCCAGCAGCCCAGGGACAGGGAGGAGGGAGACCCAGTACTTC
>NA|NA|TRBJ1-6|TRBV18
CASSPRAGENSPLHF
TGTGCCAGCTCACCAAGGGCAGGGGAGAATTCACCCCTCCACTTT
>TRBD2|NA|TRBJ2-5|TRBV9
CASSAQGLAGQETQYF
TGTGCCAGCAGCGCCCAAGGACTAGCGGGGCAAGAGACCCAGTACTTC
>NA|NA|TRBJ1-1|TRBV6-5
CASSGGRTEAFF
TGTGCCAGCAGCGGAGGTAGAACTGAAGCTTTCTTT
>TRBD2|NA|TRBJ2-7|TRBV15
CATSRLAGAYEQYF
TGTGCCACCAGCAGATTAGCGGGAGCCTACGAGCAGTACTTC
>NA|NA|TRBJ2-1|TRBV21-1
CASSKKRWTSGARNEQFF
TGTGCCAGCAGCAAAAAAAGATGGACTAGCGGGGCTCGCAATGAGCAGTTCTTC
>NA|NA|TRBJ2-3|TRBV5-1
CASSLDRQYTDTQYF
TGCGCCAGCAGTTTGGATAGACAGTACACAGATACGCAGTATTTT
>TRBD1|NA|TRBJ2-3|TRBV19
CASSILWTGTTDTQYF
TGTGCCAGTAGTATTCTCTGGACAGGGACGACAGATACGCAGTATTTT
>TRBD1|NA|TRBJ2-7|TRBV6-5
CASSMDRAYEQYF
TGTGCCAGCAGCATGGACAGGGCCTACGAGCAGTACTTC
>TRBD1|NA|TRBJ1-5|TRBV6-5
CASSRVTGGNQPQHF
TGTGCCAGCAGCCGGGTGACAGGGGGAAATCAGCCCCAGCATTTT
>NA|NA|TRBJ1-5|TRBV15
CATSRATGLAQPQHF
TGTGCCACCAGCAGAGCAACAGGGCTAGCTCAGCCCCAGCATTTT
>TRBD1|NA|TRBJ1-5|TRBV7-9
CASSSGTGGNQPQHF
TGTGCCAGCAGTTCCGGGACAGGGGGCAATCAGCCCCAGCATTTT
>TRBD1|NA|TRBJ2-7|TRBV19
CASSIGWDSYSYEQYF
TGTGCCAGTAGTATCGGCTGGGACAGCTACTCCTACGAGCAGTACTTC
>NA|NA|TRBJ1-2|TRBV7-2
CASSLLGGAYGYTF
TGTGCCAGCAGCTTATTGGGAGGGGCATATGGCTACACCTTC
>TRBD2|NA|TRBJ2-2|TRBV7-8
CASSLATSGSTGELFF
TGTGCCAGCAGCTTAGCGACTAGCGGGAGCACCGGGGAGCTGTTTTTT
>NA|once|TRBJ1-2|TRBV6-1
CASSELEGLGGYGYTF
TGTGCCAGCAGTGAATTGGAGGGGTTAGGTGGGTATGGCTACACCTTC
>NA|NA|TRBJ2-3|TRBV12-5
CASGRDSDTQYF
TGTGCTAGTGGGCGGGATTCAGATACGCAGTATTTT
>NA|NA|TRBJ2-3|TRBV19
CASRAPTDTQYF
TGTGCCAGTAGGGCCCCCACAGATACGCAGTATTTT
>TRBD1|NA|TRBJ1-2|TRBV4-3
CASSQDWGQGRYGYTF
TGCGCCAGCAGCCAAGATTGGGGACAGGGTCGCTATGGCTACACCTTC
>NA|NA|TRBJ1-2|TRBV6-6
CASSLQGYGYTF
TGTGCCAGCAGTTTACAGGGCTATGGCTACACCTTC
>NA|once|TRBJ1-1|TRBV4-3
CASSPTRFTEAFF
TGCGCCAGCAGTCCCACCAGGTTCACTGAAGCTTTCTTT
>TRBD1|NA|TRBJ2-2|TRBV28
CASSPLGTGKPGELFF
TGTGCCAGCAGTCCCCTCGGGACAGGGAAGCCCGGGGAGCTGTTTTTT
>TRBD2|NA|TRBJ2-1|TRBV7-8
CASSLASAGVNEQFF
TGTGCCAGCAGCTTAGCCTCAGCGGGAGTTAATGAGCAGTTCTTC
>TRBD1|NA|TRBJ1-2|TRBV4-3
CASSQEGQGVGYTF
TGCGCCAGCAGCCAAGAGGGTCAGGGGGTAGGCTACACCTTC
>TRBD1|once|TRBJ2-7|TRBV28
CASRDRAYEQYF
TGTGCCAGCCGGGACAGAGCCTACGAGCAGTACTTC
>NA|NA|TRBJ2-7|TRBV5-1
CASSLRRDSGQYF
TGCGCCAGCAGCTTAAGGAGGGACTCCGGGCAGTACTTC
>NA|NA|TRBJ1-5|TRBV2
CASSPGGDGQPQHF
TGTGCCAGCAGTCCCGGGGGGGATGGCCAGCCCCAGCATTTT
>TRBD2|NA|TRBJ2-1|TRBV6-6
CASSSRTSSSYNEQFF
TGTGCCAGCAGTTCCAGGACTAGCAGTTCCTACAATGAGCAGTTCTTC
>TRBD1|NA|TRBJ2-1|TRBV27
CASSLPGQETYNEQFF
TGTGCCAGCAGTTTGCCGGGACAGGAGACCTACAATGAGCAGTTCTTC
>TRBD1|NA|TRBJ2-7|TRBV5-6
CASSYDREHEQYF
TGTGCCAGCAGCTACGACAGGGAACACGAGCAGTACTTC
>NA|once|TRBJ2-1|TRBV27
CASSWISNGSNEQFF
TGTGCCAGCAGTTGGATCTCTAACGGGAGTAATGAGCAGTTCTTC
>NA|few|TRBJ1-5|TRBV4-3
CASSTNREGQPQHF
TGCGCCAGCAGCACTAACAGGGAGGGTCAGCCCCAGCATTTT
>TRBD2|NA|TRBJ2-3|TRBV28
CASSSRLAPDTQYF
TGTGCCAGCAGTTCTCGACTAGCCCCAGATACGCAGTATTTT
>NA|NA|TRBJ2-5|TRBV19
CAGSISTVQETQYF
TGTGCCGGTAGTATTTCGACAGTCCAAGAGACCCAGTACTTC
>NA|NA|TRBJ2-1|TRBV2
CASWMREQFF
TGTGCCAGCTGGATGCGGGAGCAGTTCTTC
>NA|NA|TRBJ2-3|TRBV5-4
CASSFEGGHVDTQYF
TGTGCCAGCAGCTTCGAGGGGGGGCATGTAGATACGCAGTATTTT
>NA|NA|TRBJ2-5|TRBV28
CASSFLGRETQYF
TGTGCCAGCAGTTTTCTGGGCCGAGAGACCCAGTACTTC
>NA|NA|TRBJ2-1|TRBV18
CASSPPASGNYNEQFF
TGTGCCAGCTCACCTCCCGCGTCGGGGAACTACAATGAGCAGTTCTTC
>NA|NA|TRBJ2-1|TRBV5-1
CASSLVGDTYNEQFF
TGCGCCAGCAGCTTGGTCGGGGACACCTACAATGAGCAGTTCTTC
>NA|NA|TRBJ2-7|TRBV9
CASSTTTGYAAEQYF
TGTGCCAGCAGCACGACTACAGGGTACGCCGCCGAGCAGTACTTC
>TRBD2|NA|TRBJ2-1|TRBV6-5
CASSWTSGPNNEQFF
TGTGCCAGCAGCTGGACTAGCGGGCCCAACAATGAGCAGTTCTTC
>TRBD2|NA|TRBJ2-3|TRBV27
CASYPAGVWGTDTQYF
TGTGCCAGCTATCCCGCGGGGGTTTGGGGCACAGATACGCAGTATTTT
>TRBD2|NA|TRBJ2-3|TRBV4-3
CASSQDSSGGADTQYF
TGCGCCAGCAGCCAAGACTCTAGCGGGGGGGCAGATACGCAGTATTTT
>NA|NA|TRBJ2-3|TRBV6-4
CASSERVTDTQYF
TGTGCCAGCAGTGAGCGGGTCACAGATACGCAGTATTTT